These 9 T cell receptor beta chains originate from one sample sequenced in a study of early stage breast cancer tumors. Clones were read by immunoSEQ multiplex PCR, and TCRdb kept only the in-frame ones, dropping some. Of fewer than 70,000 clones listed, over 65% are singletons. Sequencing input: blood. Source of these receptors: a person aged 25 to 40 with breast cancer.

This clone was seen only once. The chain carries TRBV4-2 and TRBJ2-7, with 8 bases that match TRBD1. V dropped 5 bases and J dropped 4; count of bases not matched to a gene: 13. Germline CDR1 is LGHNA and CDR2 is YNFKEQ. This CDR3 has 16 residues. The CDR3: CASSEDQGASLYEQYF. Written as DNA, the CDR3 is TGTGCCAGCAGCGAGGACCAGGGGGCCTCATTATACGAGCAGTACTTC.

With respect to this clone: The junction and the germline gene differ at one end; a read error may be behind it. The genes are TRBV7-7 and TRBJ2-7, with unresolved D. The CDR3 loop spans 12 amino acids. The germline gives CDR1 SSHAT, CDR2 FNYEAQ (reference sequence). The CDR3 reads CASSLPGGEQYF. The CDR3 nucleotides read TGTGCTAGCAGCTTACCCGGCGGCGAGCAGTACTTC.

This CDR3 reads CASILSLVPGFDGANVLTF. In DNA, the CDR3 is TGTGCCAGCATCCTAAGCTTGGTCCCAGGGTTTGACGGGGCCAACGTCCTGACTTTC. The chain links TRBV7-9 to TRBJ2-6, with D tentatively TRBD1 (5 bases). Germline values: CDR1 SEHNR, CDR2 FQNEAQ (reference sequence). CDR3 length equals 19 residues. The V gene lost 7 bases and the J gene lost 4 bases, with 26 bases spanning the gap.

This clone was counted between two and nine times. The CDR3 protein is CASTGSWIGPLHF. The CDR3 bases are TGTGCCAGCACAGGCTCGTGGATCGGACCCCTCCACTTT. V usage is TRBV9 and J usage is TRBJ1-6; D is undetermined. Trimming left V 6 bases short and J 12 bases short, with 16 bases between. The CDR3 has 13 residues. CDR1 and CDR2 (germline): SGDLS, YYNGEE.

The chain has TRBV27 and TRBJ2-2, with 10 bases fitting TRBD1. The V gene end was trimmed by 3 bases and the J gene end by 0 bases; junction bases not matched to a gene: 7. This CDR3 spans 18 amino acids. CDR1 MNHEY and CDR2 SMNVEV come from the germline V gene (reference sequence). In DNA, the CDR3 is TGTGCCAGCAGTTTTACGGGACAGGGGCACCCGAACACCGGGGAGCTGTTTTTT. Translating it yields CASSFTGQGHPNTGELFF.

The V call is TRBV9, the J call TRBJ2-6, with 8 bases fitting TRBD2. After removal of 4 bases from V and 4 bases from J, the junction contained 16 bases not matched to a gene. Germline CDR1 is SGDLS and CDR2 is YYNGEE. The CDR3 contains 19 residues. This CDR3 reads CASSPAGTSLPGGANVLTF. The DNA for the CDR3 is TGTGCCAGCAGCCCAGCCGGGACTAGTCTTCCGGGGGGGGCCAACGTCCTGACTTTC.

Here the CDR3 DNA reads TGTGCCAGCAGTCCCATGTACTACAGGGAGACCACTGAAGCTTTCTTT. As protein: CASSPMYYRETTEAFF. The chain combines TRBV6-4 with TRBJ1-1, with D possibly TRBD1 on 6 matching bases. Germline V CDR1 and CDR2: MRHNA, SNTAGT. Trimming removed 5 bases from V and 4 bases from J, with 20 bases in between. The CDR3 contains 16 residues.

The chain employs TRBV27 and TRBJ1-5; a weak D match, TRBD1 (5 bases). The germline V gene has CDR1 MNHEY and CDR2 SMNVEV (reference sequence). The CDR3 contains 19 residues. Trimming stripped 3 bases from V and 5 bases from J, with 26 bases between. The CDR3 DNA reads as TGTGCCAGCAGTTTGTACGGGAAGTGGGGCAGGGCTGGGGATCAGCCCCAGCATTTT. Its protein product is CASSLYGKWGRAGDQPQHF.

The chain is built from TRBV6-5 and TRBJ2-7; no firm D call. The CDR3 spans 11 residues. V lost 6 bases and J lost 0, with 3 bases in between. CDR1 is MNHEY and CDR2 is SVGAGI in the germline V gene. The CDR3 loop reads CASRSSYEQYF. CDR3 nucleotides: TGTGCCAGCAGAAGCTCCTACGAGCAGTACTTC.